This passage covers 5 T cell receptor beta chains from one sample sequenced in a study of shared clonotypes between healthy human individuals (dated by TCRdb to 2019 to 2021). The library was made by the immunoSEQ multiplex PCR assay. The source is immuneACCESS, and TCRdb retained only in-frame sequences with V and J called. Part of the clones is not carried over; for the studies checked, unresolved V genes explain less than half of this, and the remainder is unexplained. The sample table lists 550,000 to 800,000 clones, around 74% of them with a count of one. Clones ranked in the top ten supply 1.7% of the sample. The sample was memory CD4+ T cells sorted from blood. The sample's cell subset or site label, in plain terms: CD45RA-negative fraction. Receptors originate from a woman in her thirties in good health.

V usage is TRBV5-1 and J usage is TRBJ2-7; tentatively, D is TRBD2 (7 bases). Germline V gives CDR1 SGHRS, CDR2 YFSETQ. The CDR3 is made up of 16 amino acids. The V and J ends lost 3 bases and 3 bases respectively, with 19 bases between them. The CDR3 DNA follows: TGCGCCAGCAGCTGGGGGGCCGGCGGGAGATTCTACGAGCAGTACTTC. Its translation is CASSWGAGGRFYEQYF.

The chain carries TRBV6-1 and TRBJ1-1; D possibly corresponds to TRBD1 (5 bases). This CDR3 contains 12 residues. V was pared by 6 bases and J by 4 bases, with 9 bases between. CDR1 MNHNS and CDR2 SASEGT come from the germline V gene. Written as DNA, the CDR3 is TGTGCCAGCAGGGGGCAGATCACTGAAGCTTTCTTT. Translated: CASRGQITEAFF.

The rearrangement links TRBV28 to TRBJ1-2, with TRBD1 matching 9 bases. This CDR3 comprises 15 residues. V lost 10 bases to trimming and J lost 6 bases; unmatched junction nucleotides: 15. Per germline, CDR1 MDHEN and CDR2 SYDVKM. For the CDR3, the DNA is TGTGCCATCCACGGGACAGGGTATTTCGGCGATGGCTACACCTTC. This translates into CAIHGTGYFGDGYTF.

The V and J genes are TRBV28 and TRBJ2-2; D is uncertain. In germline, CDR1 is MDHEN, CDR2 SYDVKM. CDR3 size: 18 residues. The ends were cut back, 1 base at V and 0 bases at J, with 15 bases in the middle. The CDR3 region has the DNA TGTGCCAGCAGTTTATTCGTCTCACGCCCATCGAACACCGGGGAGCTGTTTTTT. Residues: CASSLFVSRPSNTGELFF.

This clone was found a few times. Here the CDR3 reads CASSPGGGDEQFF. Written as DNA, the CDR3 is TGTGCCAGCTCACCAGGCGGGGGGGATGAGCAGTTCTTC. The V gene is TRBV18, the J gene TRBJ2-1; 9 positions agree with TRBD2. Germline V lookup: CDR1 KGHSH, CDR2 LQKENI. The CDR3 is made up of 13 amino acids. V shed 2 bases and J 8 bases; nucleotides not matched to a gene: 1. The full variable domain, with the rest looked up from reference TRBV18 and TRBJ2-1, is NAGVMQNPRHLVRRRGQEARLRCSPMKGHSHVYWYRQLPEEGLKFMVYLQKENIIDESGMPKERFSAEFPKEGPSILRIQQVVRGDSAAYFCASSPGGGDEQFFGPGTRLTVL.